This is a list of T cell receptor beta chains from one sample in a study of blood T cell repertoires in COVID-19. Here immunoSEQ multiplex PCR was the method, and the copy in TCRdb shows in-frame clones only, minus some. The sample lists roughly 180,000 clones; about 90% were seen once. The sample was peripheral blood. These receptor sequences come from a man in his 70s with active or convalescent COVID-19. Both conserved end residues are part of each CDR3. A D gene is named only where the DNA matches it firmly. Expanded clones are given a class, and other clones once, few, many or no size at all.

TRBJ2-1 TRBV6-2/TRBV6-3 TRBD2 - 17 TGTGCCAGCAGTTACATCGGGACTAGCGGGAGGTACAATGAGCAGTTCTTC CASSYIGTSGRYNEQFF
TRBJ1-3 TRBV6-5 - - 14 TGTGCCAGCAGTCTCAGGGGTACTGGAAACACCATATATTTT CASSLRGTGNTIYF
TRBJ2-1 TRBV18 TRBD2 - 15 TGTGCCAGCTCACCACGGACTAGCGGGGGGGGTGAGCAGTTCTTC CASSPRTSGGGEQFF
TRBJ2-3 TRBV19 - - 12 TGTGCCAGCAGGGGTCGGACAGATACGCAGTATTTT CASRGRTDTQYF
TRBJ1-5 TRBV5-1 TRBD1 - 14 TGCGCCAGCAGCTTGGGGGACAGGGATCAGCCCCAGCATTTT CASSLGDRDQPQHF
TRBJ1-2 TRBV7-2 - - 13 TGTGCCAGCAGCTTTACAGGGCCGTATGGCTACACCTTC CASSFTGPYGYTF
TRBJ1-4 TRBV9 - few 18 TGTGCCAGCAGCGCCGGACAGAATCCCTCTGCAACTAATGAAAAACTGTTTTTT CASSAGQNPSATNEKLFF
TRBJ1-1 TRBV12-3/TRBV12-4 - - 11 TGTGCCAGCCACCGGGGAACTGAAGCTTTCTTT CASHRGTEAFF
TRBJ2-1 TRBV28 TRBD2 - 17 TGTGCCAGCAGTTTCTCAGGACTAGCGGGAGAACTCAATGAGCAGTTCTTC CASSFSGLAGELNEQFF
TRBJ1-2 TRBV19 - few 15 TGTGCCAGTAGTATAAGCCAGGCGAGAAACTATGGCTACACCTTC CASSISQARNYGYTF